This TCR beta chain was sequenced in a study of T cell responses to AZD1222 COVID-19 vaccine. Points from the study as a whole: Close to half of all spike-specific TCRs reportedly target regions of the variants that are unmutated. Spike-specific TCR breadth and depth both grew after two AZD1222 doses. Only a handful of people who got AZD1222 tested seropositive at baseline.

The CDR3 is 17 amino acids. Germline V CDR1 and CDR2: SGHVS, FQNEAQ. Trimming cost V 1 base and J 4 bases, with 16 bases left between them. Details on this clone: Antigen unknown.

Generated by immunoSEQ multiplex PCR, the TCRdb table keeps only in-frame clones and is missing some. The profile covers roughly 180,000 clones, with about 90% appearing a single time and 1.9% taken by the ten largest. The source material was peripheral blood, sampled on day 0 of AZD1222 vaccination. The source is an adult in good health. The chain is built from TRBV7-8 and TRBJ2-2; perhaps D is TRBD1 or TRBD2 (5 bases each). In DNA, the CDR3 is TGTGCCAGCAGCTTAGATAGGGACCGGCGGGTCACCGGGGAGCTGTTTTTT. It translates to CASSLDRDRRVTGELFF.